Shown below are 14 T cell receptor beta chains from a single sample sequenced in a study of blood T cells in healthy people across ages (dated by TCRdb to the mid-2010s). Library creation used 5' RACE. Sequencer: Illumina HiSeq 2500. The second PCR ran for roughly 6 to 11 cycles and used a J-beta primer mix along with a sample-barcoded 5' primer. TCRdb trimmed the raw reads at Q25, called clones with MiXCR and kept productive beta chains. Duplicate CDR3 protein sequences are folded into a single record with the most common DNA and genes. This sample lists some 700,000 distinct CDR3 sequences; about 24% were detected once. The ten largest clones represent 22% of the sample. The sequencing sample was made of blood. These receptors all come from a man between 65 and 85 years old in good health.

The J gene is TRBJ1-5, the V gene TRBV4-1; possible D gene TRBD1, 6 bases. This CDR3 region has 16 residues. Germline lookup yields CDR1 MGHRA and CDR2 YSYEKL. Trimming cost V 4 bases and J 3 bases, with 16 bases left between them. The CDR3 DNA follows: TGCGCCAGCAGCCCAGACCCAGGGGTTCTCAATCAGCCCCAGCATTTT. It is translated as CASSPDPGVLNQPQHF.

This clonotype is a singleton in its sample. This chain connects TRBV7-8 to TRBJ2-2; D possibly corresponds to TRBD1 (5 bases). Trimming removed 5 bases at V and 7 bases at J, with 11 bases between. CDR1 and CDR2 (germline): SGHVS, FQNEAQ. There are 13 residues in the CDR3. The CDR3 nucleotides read TGTGCCAGCAGCCCCCGACAGTTCGGGGAGCTGTTTTTT. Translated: CASSPRQFGELFF.

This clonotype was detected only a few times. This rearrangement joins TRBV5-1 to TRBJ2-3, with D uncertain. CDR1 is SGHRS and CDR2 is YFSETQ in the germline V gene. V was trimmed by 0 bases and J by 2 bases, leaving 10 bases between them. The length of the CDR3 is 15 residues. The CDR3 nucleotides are TGCGCCAGCAGCTTGGCAGGATTCGACACAGATACGCAGTATTTT. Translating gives CASSLAGFDTDTQYF.

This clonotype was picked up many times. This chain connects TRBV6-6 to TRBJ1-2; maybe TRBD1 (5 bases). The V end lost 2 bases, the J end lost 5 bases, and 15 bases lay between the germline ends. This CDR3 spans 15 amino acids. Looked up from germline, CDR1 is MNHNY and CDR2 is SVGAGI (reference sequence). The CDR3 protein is CASSYGGKVEYGYTF. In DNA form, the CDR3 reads TGTGCCAGCAGTTACGGGGGTAAGGTGGAGTATGGCTACACCTTC.

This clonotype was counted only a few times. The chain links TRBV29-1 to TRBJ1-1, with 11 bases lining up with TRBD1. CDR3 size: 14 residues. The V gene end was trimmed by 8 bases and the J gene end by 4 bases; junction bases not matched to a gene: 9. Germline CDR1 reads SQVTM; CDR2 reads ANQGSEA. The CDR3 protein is CSYGTGGGSTEAFF. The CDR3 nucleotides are TGCAGCTACGGGACAGGGGGGGGGAGCACTGAAGCTTTCTTT.

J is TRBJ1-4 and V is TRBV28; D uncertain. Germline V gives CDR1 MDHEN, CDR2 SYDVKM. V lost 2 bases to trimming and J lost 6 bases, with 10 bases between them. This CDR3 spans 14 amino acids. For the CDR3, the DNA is TGTGCCAGCAGTTTAAACTGGGTCGATGAAAAACTGTTTTTT. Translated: CASSLNWVDEKLFF.

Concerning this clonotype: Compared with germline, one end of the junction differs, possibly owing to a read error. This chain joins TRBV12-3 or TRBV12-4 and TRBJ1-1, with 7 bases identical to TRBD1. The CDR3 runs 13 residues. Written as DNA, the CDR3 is TGTGCCAGCGGTTTGACAGGGATCACTGAAGCTTTCTTT. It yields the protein CASGLTGITEAFF.

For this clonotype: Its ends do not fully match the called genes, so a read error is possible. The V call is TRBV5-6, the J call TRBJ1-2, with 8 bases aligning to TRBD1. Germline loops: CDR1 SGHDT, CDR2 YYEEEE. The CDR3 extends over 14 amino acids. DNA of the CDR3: TGTACCAGCAGCTTAGACAGGGGTTACTATGGCTACACCTTC. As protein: CTSSLDRGYYGYTF.

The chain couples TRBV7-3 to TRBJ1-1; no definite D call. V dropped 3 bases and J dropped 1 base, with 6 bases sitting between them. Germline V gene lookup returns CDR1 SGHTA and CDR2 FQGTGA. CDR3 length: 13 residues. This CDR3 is CASSFSANTEAFF. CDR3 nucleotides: TGTGCCAGCAGCTTTTCGGCGAACACTGAAGCTTTCTTT.

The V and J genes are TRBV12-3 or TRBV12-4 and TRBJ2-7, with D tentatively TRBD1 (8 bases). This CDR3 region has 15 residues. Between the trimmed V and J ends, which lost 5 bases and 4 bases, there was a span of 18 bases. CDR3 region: CASSHQRDRTYEQYV. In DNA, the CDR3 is TGTGCCAGCAGTCACCAGCGGGACAGGACTTACGAGCAGTACGTC.

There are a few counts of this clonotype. DNA for the CDR3: TGCGCCAGCAGCTTGGAGGGGACTAGCGGCACCGGGGAGCTGTTTTTT. The encoded protein is CASSLEGTSGTGELFF. The chain links TRBV5-1 to TRBJ2-2, with 11 bases identical to TRBD2. The V and J ends lost 0 bases and 4 bases, in that order; junction bases with no gene match: 2. This CDR3 contains 16 residues. Germline V gene lookup returns CDR1 SGHRS and CDR2 YFSETQ.

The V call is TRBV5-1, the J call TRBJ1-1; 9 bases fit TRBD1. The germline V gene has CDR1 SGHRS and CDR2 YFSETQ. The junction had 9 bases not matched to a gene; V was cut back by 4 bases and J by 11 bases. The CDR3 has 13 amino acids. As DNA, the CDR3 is TGCGCCAGCAGCATACCGGGACAGGGAGAGGCTTTCTTT. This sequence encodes CASSIPGQGEAFF. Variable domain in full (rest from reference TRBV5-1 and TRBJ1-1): KAGVTQTPRYLIKTRGQQVTLSCSPISGHRSVSWYQQTPGQGLQFLFEYFSETQRNKGNFPGRFSGRQFSNSRSEMNVSTLELGDSALYLCASSIPGQGEAFFGQGTRLTVV.

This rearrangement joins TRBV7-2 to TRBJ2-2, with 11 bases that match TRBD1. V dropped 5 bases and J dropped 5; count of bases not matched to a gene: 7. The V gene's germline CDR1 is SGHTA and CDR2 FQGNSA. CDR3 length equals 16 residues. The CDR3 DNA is TGTGCCAGCAGCCAGAGGGGACAGGGGGGGACCGGGGAGCTGTTTTTT. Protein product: CASSQRGQGGTGELFF. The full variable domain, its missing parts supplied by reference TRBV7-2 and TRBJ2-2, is GAGVSQSPSNKVTEKGKDVELRCDPISGHTALYWYRQSLGQGLEFLIYFQGNSAPDKSGLPSDRFSAERTGGSVSTLTIQRTQQEDSAVYLCASSQRGQGGTGELFFGEGSRLTVL.

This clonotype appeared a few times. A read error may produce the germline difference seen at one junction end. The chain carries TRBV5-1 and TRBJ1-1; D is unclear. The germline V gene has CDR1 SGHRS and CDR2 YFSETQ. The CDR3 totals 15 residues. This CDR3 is CVSSQDNQMNTEAFF. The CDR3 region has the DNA TGCGTCAGCAGCCAAGACAACCAAATGAACACTGAAGCTTTCTTT.